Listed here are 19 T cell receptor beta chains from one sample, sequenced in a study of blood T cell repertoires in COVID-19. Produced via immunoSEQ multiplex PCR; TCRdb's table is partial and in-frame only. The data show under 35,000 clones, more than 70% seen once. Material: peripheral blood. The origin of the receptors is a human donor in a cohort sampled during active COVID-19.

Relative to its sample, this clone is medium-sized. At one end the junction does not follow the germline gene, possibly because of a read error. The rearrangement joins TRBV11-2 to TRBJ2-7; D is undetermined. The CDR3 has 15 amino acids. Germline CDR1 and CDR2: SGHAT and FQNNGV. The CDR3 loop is CASSLDSTLSYEQYF. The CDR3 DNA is TGTGCCAGCAGCCTAGACTCTACTCTTTCCTACGAGCAGTACTTC.

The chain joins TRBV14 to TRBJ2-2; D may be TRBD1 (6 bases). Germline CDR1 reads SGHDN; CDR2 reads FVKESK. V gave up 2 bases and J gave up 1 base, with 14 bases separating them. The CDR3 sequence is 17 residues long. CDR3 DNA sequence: TGTGCCAGCAGCCAATCCCAGGGGTCGCGGAACACCGGGGAGCTGTTTTTT. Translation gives CASSQSQGSRNTGELFF. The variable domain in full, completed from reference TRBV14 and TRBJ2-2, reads EAGVTQFPSHSVIEKGQTVTLRCDPISGHDNLYWYRRVMGKEIKFLLHFVKESKQDESGMPNNRFLAERTGGTYSTLKVQPAELEDSGVYFCASSQSQGSRNTGELFFGEGSRLTVL.

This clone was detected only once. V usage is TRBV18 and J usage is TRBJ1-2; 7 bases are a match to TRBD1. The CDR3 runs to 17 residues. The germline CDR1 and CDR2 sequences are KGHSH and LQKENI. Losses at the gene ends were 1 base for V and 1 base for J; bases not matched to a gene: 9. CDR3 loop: CASSPLPGTAFNYGYTF. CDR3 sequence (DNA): TGTGCCAGCTCACCACTCCCCGGGACAGCTTTTAACTATGGCTACACCTTC.

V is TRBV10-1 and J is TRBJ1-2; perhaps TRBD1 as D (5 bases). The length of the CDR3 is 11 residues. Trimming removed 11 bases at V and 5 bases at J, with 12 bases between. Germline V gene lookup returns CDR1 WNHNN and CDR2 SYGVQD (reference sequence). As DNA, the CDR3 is TGCGCCGGCTTCTACAGGTATGGCTACACCTTC. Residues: CAGFYRYGYTF.

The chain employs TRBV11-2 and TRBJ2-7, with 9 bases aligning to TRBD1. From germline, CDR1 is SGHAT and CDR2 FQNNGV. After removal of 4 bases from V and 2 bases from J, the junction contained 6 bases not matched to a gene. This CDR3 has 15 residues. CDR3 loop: CASSYGQGRPYEQYF. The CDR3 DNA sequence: TGTGCCAGCAGCTACGGACAGGGGCGCCCCTACGAGCAGTACTTC.

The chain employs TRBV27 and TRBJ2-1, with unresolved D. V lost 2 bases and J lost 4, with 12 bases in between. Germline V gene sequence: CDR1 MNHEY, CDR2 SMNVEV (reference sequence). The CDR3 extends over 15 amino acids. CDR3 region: CASSLRTVEYNEQFF. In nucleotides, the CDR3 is TGTGCCAGCAGTTTACGAACGGTTGAGTACAATGAGCAGTTCTTC.

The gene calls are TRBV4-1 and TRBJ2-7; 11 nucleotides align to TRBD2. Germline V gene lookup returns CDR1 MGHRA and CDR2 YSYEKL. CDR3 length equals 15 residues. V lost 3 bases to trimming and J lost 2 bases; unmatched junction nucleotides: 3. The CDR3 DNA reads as TGCGCCAGCAGCCAGACTAGCGGGGTAACCTACGAGCAGTACTTC. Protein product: CASSQTSGVTYEQYF.

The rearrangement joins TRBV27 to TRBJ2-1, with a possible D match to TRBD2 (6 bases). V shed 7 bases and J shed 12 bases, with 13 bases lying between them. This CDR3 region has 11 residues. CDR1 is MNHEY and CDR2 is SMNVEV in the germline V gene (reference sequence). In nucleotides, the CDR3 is TGTGCCAGCACCCTGGGGGGAAGGCAGTTCTTC. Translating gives CASTLGGRQFF.

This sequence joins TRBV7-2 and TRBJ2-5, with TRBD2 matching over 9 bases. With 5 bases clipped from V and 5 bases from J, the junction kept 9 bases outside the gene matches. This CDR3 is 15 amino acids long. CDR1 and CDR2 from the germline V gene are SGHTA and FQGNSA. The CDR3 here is CASSTKAGGFETQYF. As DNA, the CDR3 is TGTGCCAGCAGCACAAAAGCGGGAGGATTTGAGACCCAGTACTTC.

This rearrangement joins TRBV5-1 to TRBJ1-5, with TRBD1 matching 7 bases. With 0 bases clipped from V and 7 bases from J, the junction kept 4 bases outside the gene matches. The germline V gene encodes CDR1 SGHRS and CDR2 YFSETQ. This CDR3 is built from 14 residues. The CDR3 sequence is CASSLGQGEQPQHF. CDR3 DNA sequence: TGCGCCAGCAGCTTGGGACAGGGAGAACAGCCCCAGCATTTT.

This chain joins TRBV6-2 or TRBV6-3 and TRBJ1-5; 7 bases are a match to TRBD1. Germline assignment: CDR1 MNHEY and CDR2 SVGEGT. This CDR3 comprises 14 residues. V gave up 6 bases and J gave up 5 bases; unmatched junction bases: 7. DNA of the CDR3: TGTGCCAGCAGCTTGACAGGGAGCGATCAGCCCCAGCATTTT. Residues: CASSLTGSDQPQHF.

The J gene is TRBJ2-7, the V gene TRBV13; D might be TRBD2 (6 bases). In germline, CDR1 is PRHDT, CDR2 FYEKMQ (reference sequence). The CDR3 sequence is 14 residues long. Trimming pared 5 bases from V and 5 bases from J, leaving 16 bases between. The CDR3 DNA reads TGTGCCAGCAGCCCCACAAGGGACTCAAACGAGCAGTACTTC. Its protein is CASSPTRDSNEQYF.

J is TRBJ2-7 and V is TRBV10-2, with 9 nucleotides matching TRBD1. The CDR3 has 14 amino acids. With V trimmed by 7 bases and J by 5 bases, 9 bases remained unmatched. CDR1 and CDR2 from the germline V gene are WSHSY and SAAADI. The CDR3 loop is CASTTQGAFNEQYF. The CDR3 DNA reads TGCGCCAGCACCACACAGGGGGCTTTCAACGAGCAGTACTTC.

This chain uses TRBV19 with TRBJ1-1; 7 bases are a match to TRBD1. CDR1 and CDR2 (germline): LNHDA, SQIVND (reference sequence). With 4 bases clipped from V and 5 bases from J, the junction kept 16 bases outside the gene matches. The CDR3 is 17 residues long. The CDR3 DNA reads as TGTGCCAGTAGTAACGACAGGGATGGCCTTAGTTTGACTGAAGCTTTCTTT. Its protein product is CASSNDRDGLSLTEAFF. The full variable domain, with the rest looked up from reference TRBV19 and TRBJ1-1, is DGGITQSPKYLFRKEGQNVTLSCEQNLNHDAMYWYRQDPGQGLRLIYYSQIVNDFQKGDIAEGYSVSREKKESFPLTVTSAQKNPTAFYLCASSNDRDGLSLTEAFFGQGTRLTVV.

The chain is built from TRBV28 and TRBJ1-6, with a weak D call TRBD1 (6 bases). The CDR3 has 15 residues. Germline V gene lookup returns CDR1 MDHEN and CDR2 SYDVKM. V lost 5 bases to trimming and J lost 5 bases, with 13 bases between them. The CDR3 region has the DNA TGTGCCAGCAGTCTCAGACAGGAGAATAATTCACCCCTCCACTTT. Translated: CASSLRQENNSPLHF.

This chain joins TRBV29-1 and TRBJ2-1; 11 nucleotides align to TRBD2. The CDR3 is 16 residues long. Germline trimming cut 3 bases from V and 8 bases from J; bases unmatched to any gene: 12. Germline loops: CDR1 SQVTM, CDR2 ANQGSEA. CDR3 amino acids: CSVDVLAGVVSYEQFF. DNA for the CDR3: TGCAGCGTTGACGTACTAGCGGGGGTTGTTTCATATGAGCAGTTCTTC.

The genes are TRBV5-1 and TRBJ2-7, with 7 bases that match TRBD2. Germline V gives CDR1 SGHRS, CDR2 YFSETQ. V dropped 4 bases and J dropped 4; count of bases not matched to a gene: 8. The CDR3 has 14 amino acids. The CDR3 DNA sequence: TGCGCCAGCAGCGCGGGGGACTACCATTACGAGCAGTACTTC. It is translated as CASSAGDYHYEQYF. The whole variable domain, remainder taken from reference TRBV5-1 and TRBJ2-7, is KAGVTQTPRYLIKTRGQQVTLSCSPISGHRSVSWYQQTPGQGLQFLFEYFSETQRNKGNFPGRFSGRQFSNSRSEMNVSTLELGDSALYLCASSAGDYHYEQYFGPGTRLTVT.

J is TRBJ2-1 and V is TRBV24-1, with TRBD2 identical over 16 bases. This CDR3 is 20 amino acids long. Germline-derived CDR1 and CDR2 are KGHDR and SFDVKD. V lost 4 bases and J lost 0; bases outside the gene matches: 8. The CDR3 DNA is TGTGCCACCAGTGACCCCGGGACTAGCGGGAGGGATAGCTCCTACAATGAGCAGTTCTTC. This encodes CATSDPGTSGRDSSYNEQFF.

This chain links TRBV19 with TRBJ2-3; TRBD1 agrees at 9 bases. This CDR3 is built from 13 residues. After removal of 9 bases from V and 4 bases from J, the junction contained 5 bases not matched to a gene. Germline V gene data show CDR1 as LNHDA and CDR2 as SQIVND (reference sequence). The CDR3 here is CASATGGADTQYF. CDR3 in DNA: TGTGCCAGCGCGACAGGGGGGGCAGATACGCAGTATTTT.